The 15 T cell receptor beta chains below come from one sample, sequenced in a study of blood T cells in healthy people across ages. Sample-barcoded 5' priming and a J-beta primer mix drove a second PCR of roughly 7 to 11 cycles. A single record per CDR3 protein comes from TCRdb applying MiXCR to the 5' RACE reads. Here the sample spans some 1 million distinct CDR3 sequences, over 35% being singletons. Material: blood. These receptors all come from a woman aged 55-69 years in good health.

The CDR3 spells CASSGGMLSEQYF. Written as DNA, the CDR3 is TGTGCCAGCAGTGGAGGCATGCTCTCGGAGCAGTACTTC. The rearrangement joins TRBV12-3 or TRBV12-4 to TRBJ2-4; D possibly corresponds to TRBD2 (5 bases). V gave up 5 bases and J gave up 13 bases, with 18 bases separating them. The length of the CDR3 is 13 residues.

This sequence joins TRBV7-2 and TRBJ1-5; perhaps TRBD1 as D (5 bases). The CDR3 spans 15 residues. Germline CDR1 and CDR2: SGHTA and FQGNSA. Trimming cost V 3 bases and J 3 bases, with 12 bases left between them. The CDR3 DNA sequence: TGTGCCAGCAGCTTCGACAGTCTCAACAATCAGCCCCAGCATTTT. This translates into CASSFDSLNNQPQHF.

The rearrangement links TRBV30 to TRBJ1-6; weak D call: TRBD1 (5 bases). Germline V gene lookup returns CDR1 GTSNPN and CDR2 SVGIG (reference sequence). The length of the CDR3 is 14 residues. The V gene lost 5 bases and the J gene lost 6 bases, with 14 bases spanning the gap. CDR3 amino acids: CAWVPGTGNSPLHF. DNA of the CDR3: TGTGCCTGGGTTCCAGGGACGGGTAATTCACCCCTCCACTTT.

In the case of this clonotype: An end of the junction does not agree with germline; a read error may underlie this. The chain recombines TRBV27 with TRBJ2-1, with D uncertain. CDR3 length equals 14 residues. Germline V gene lookup returns CDR1 MNHEY and CDR2 SMNVEV (reference sequence). Written as DNA, the CDR3 is TGTGTCAGCAGTTATAGCCGCGGCTACAATGAGCAGTTCTTC. Translating it yields CVSSYSRGYNEQFF.

This rearrangement joins TRBV7-2 to TRBJ2-7; 8 nucleotides line up with TRBD2. The CDR3 loop spans 14 amino acids. The V gene's germline CDR1 is SGHTA and CDR2 FQGNSA. J gave up 2 bases and V 5 bases, and 5 bases lay outside the gene matches. The CDR3 DNA follows: TGTGCCAGCAGCGTCGGGGGGGTAACCTACGAGCAGTACTTC. Encoded protein: CASSVGGVTYEQYF.

The chain links TRBV6-1 to TRBJ2-6; D is possibly TRBD1 (5 bases). The CDR3 sequence is 17 residues long. CDR1 is MNHNS and CDR2 is SASEGT in the germline V gene. Trimming cost V 8 bases and J 0 bases, with 17 bases left between them. The CDR3 sequence: CASGPNTGFSGANVLTF. Written as DNA, the CDR3 is TGTGCCAGCGGACCGAACACAGGTTTCTCTGGGGCCAACGTCCTGACTTTC.

J is TRBJ1-5 and V is TRBV27; D might be TRBD1 (5 bases). V was clipped by 5 bases and J by 6 bases, with 14 bases between them. CDR3 length equals 14 residues. Germline V lookup: CDR1 MNHEY, CDR2 SMNVEV (reference sequence). In DNA form, the CDR3 reads TGTGCCAGCAGTATCTCCAGGGTAGGTCAGCCCCAGCATTTT. Its protein product is CASSISRVGQPQHF.

In this sample, this clonotype turned up a few times. DNA of the CDR3: TGTGCCAGCAGTTACAGCACGAACACTGAAGCTTTCTTT. It encodes CASSYSTNTEAFF. The V gene is TRBV27, the J gene TRBJ1-1; D gene unclear. The germline CDR1 and CDR2 sequences are MNHEY and SMNVEV (reference sequence). The V end lost 4 bases, the J end lost 1 base, and 7 bases lay between the germline ends. The CDR3 extends over 13 amino acids.

The chain has TRBV5-1 and TRBJ2-6; TRBD2 might be the D (6 bases). This CDR3 has 20 residues. CDR1 SGHRS and CDR2 YFSETQ come from the germline V gene. Trimming left V 3 bases short and J 2 bases short, with 24 bases between. The CDR3: CASSYAKQSPRLAGANVLTF. The CDR3 DNA follows: TGCGCCAGCAGCTACGCAAAACAGAGCCCCAGACTAGCTGGGGCCAACGTCCTGACTTTC.

The genes are TRBV4-1 and TRBJ2-2; 14 positions agree with TRBD2. This CDR3 comprises 18 residues. Per germline, CDR1 MGHRA and CDR2 YSYEKL. Trimming took 4 bases from V and 3 from J; bases not matched to a gene: 7. The CDR3 DNA reads TGCGCCAGCAGCCGCGGGACTAGCGGGAGTAAGGACACCGGGGAGCTGTTTTTT. Amino acids: CASSRGTSGSKDTGELFF.

This clonotype appeared a single time. The V call is TRBV20-1, the J call TRBJ2-5, with 11 bases identical to TRBD2. Germline CDR1 and CDR2: DFQATT and SNEGSKA (reference sequence). The CDR3 runs 16 residues. V dropped 3 bases and J dropped 2; count of bases not matched to a gene: 8. The CDR3 is CSASPVASGRQETQYF. CDR3 nucleotide sequence: TGCAGTGCTAGTCCGGTGGCTAGCGGGAGGCAAGAGACCCAGTACTTC.

This chain connects TRBV7-9 to TRBJ2-1; no reliable D call. The CDR3 contains 15 residues. Trimming stripped 7 bases from V and 3 bases from J, with 16 bases between. Germline V gene sequence: CDR1 SEHNR, CDR2 FQNEAQ (reference sequence). The CDR3 reads CASTLGAWVYNEQFF. As DNA, the CDR3 is TGTGCCAGCACCCTAGGAGCGTGGGTCTACAATGAGCAGTTCTTC.

This clonotype was detected only a few times. The DNA for the CDR3 is TGTGCCAGCAGTTTATCCCAACCAGGGAAGTTTGGCTACACCTTC. This gives the protein CASSLSQPGKFGYTF. The chain combines TRBV28 with TRBJ1-2, with a tentative D call TRBD1 (5 bases). In germline, CDR1 is MDHEN, CDR2 SYDVKM. The CDR3 loop spans 15 amino acids. The V gene lost 1 base and the J gene lost 7 bases, with 16 bases spanning the gap.

This clonotype was counted between two and nine times. The chain uses TRBV20-1 and TRBJ2-5; the D gene is possibly TRBD2 (5 bases). This CDR3 has 13 amino acids. The germline gives CDR1 DFQATT, CDR2 SNEGSKA (reference sequence). Trimming took off 3 bases at V and 11 bases at J, with 19 bases between the two ends. The CDR3 is CSARFADGEAQYF. Here the CDR3 DNA reads TGCAGTGCTAGGTTCGCTGACGGGGAAGCGCAGTACTTC.

Points on this clonotype: A read error is possible here, since a much larger clone lies one base away. The V and J genes are TRBV24-1 and TRBJ2-1; 7 nucleotides match TRBD2. This CDR3 comprises 14 residues. CDR1 and CDR2 (germline): KGHDR, SFDVKD. The CDR3 region has the DNA TGTGCCAGCAGTGTAAGACTAGCCGATCCTGAGCAGTTCTTC. Protein: CASSVRLADPEQFF.